This TCR beta chain is from a study of CD8 T cells in Susac syndrome. From blood CD8+ and CD4+ T cells, TCR beta sequences were generated. Relapsing-remitting disease, either stable or active, was present in the multiple sclerosis controls, who were treatment-naive patients. Purification of the CD8+ and CD4+ T cells relied on negative isolation, and TEMRA cells underwent FACS enrichment. The table lists this clonotype with a few counts. The RNA input was about 0.45 to 1 ug, and it was reverse transcribed with random hexamers. Coverage of TCR beta CDR3 amplification by immunoSEQ multiplex PCR extended to 54 Vbeta and 13 Jbeta. One entry per CDR3 protein results from TCRdb running MiXCR on the immunoSEQ multiplex PCR reads. This repertoire shows 150,000 to 200,000 distinct CDR3 sequences, approximately 95% found once; its top ten account for 0.085% to 0.095%. With 0 bases removed from V and 0 bases from J, the gap between germline ends came to 9 bases. Per germline, CDR1 SQVTM and CDR2 ANQGSEA. The CDR3 spans 14 residues.

The V and J genes are TRBV29-1 and TRBJ2-7, with no clear D. The sequenced material came from CD4+ T cells from PBMCs. The TCR originated in a human donor with multiple sclerosis. The CDR3 loop is CSVEDSKGSYEQYF. CDR3 DNA sequence: TGCAGCGTTGAAGACTCGAAGGGCTCCTACGAGCAGTACTTC.